The 15 T cell receptor beta chains given below trace back to one sample, sequenced in a study of blood T cell repertoires in COVID-19. Measured with immunoSEQ multiplex PCR; TCRdb has only the in-frame clones, and not every one. The sample holds roughly 79,000 clones, about nine tenths seen once. Material for sequencing was peripheral blood. Source of these receptors: a woman in her forties or fifties with acute or convalescent COVID-19.

The chain is built from TRBV7-2 and TRBJ2-1; TRBD1 aligns across 7 bases. This CDR3 has 14 residues. V gave up 1 base and J gave up 6 bases; unmatched junction bases: 3. Germline-derived CDR1 and CDR2 are SGHTA and FQGNSA. CDR3 sequence (DNA): TGTGCCAGCAGCTTAGGCCCAGGGGGCAATGAGCAGTTCTTC. Protein sequence: CASSLGPGGNEQFF.

This clone was counted once. The chain recombines TRBV6-5 with TRBJ2-1, with 11 nucleotides matching TRBD2. The CDR3 has 15 amino acids. J gave up 4 bases and V 6 bases, and 5 bases lay outside the gene matches. Germline-derived CDR1 and CDR2 are MNHEY and SVGAGI. The CDR3 here is CASRPTSGSYNEQFF. DNA of the CDR3: TGTGCCAGCAGACCCACTAGCGGGAGTTACAATGAGCAGTTCTTC.

This clone is a singleton in its sample. J is TRBJ2-7 and V is TRBV7-8; D perhaps matches TRBD1 (5 bases). The CDR3 is 13 amino acids. CDR1 and CDR2 (germline): SGHVS, FQNEAQ. Trimming removed 1 base from V and 3 bases from J, with 7 bases in between. The CDR3 DNA sequence: TGTGCCAGCAGCTTAGGACAGCTCTACGAGCAGTACTTC. As protein: CASSLGQLYEQYF.

The CDR3: CATSERADTQYF. For the CDR3, the DNA is TGTGCCACCAGTGAACGGGCAGATACGCAGTATTTT. This chain uses TRBV24-1 with TRBJ2-3, with unresolved D. This CDR3 has 12 residues. Germline V gene lookup returns CDR1 KGHDR and CDR2 SFDVKD. V was clipped by 4 bases and J by 4 bases, with 5 bases between them.

This clone was found once. The J gene is TRBJ1-2, the V gene TRBV28, with D uncertain. CDR1 and CDR2 (germline): MDHEN, SYDVKM. CDR3 length: 13 amino acids. Trimming left V 3 bases short and J 5 bases short, with 10 bases between. CDR3 protein: CASSFGRGYGYTF. The CDR3, as DNA: TGTGCCAGCAGTTTTGGCAGAGGTTATGGCTACACCTTC.

The chain is built from TRBV9 and TRBJ2-7, with 8 bases aligning to TRBD1. The CDR3 spans 14 residues. Germline V lookup: CDR1 SGDLS, CDR2 YYNGEE. Trimming took 3 bases from V and 3 from J; bases not matched to a gene: 5. As DNA, the CDR3 is TGTGCCAGCAGCGCCGGGACAGGCCACTACGAGCAGTACTTC. Its protein is CASSAGTGHYEQYF.

This clone was recorded only once. The genes are TRBV12-3 or TRBV12-4 and TRBJ1-1; D not certain. The CDR3 extends over 13 amino acids. Trimming removed 3 bases at V and 1 base at J, with 6 bases between. CDR3 coding DNA: TGTGCCAGCAGTTTGGCGGAGAACACTGAAGCTTTCTTT. Translation: CASSLAENTEAFF.

The chain links TRBV4-1 to TRBJ1-5; 8 bases are shared with TRBD1. Germline-derived CDR1 and CDR2 are MGHRA and YSYEKL. Germline trimming cut 2 bases from V and 0 bases from J; bases unmatched to any gene: 9. CDR3 length: 18 residues. In DNA form, the CDR3 reads TGCGCCAGCAGCCAACTTGGACAGGGCGGCTATAGCAATCAGCCCCAGCATTTT. Protein sequence: CASSQLGQGGYSNQPQHF.

A few counts support this clone. V gene TRBV5-5 combines with J gene TRBJ1-6; D is uncertain. With 3 bases removed from V and 7 bases from J, the gap between germline ends came to 11 bases. Germline-derived CDR1 and CDR2 are SGHKS and YYEKEE (reference sequence). This CDR3 spans 14 amino acids. The CDR3 nucleotides are TGTGCCAGCAGCTCCCAAGAGTCAAATTCACCCCTCCACTTT. Translating it yields CASSSQESNSPLHF.

The J gene is TRBJ2-2, the V gene TRBV11-3, with 7 bases aligning to TRBD1. Germline V gene sequence: CDR1 SGHNT, CDR2 YENEEA. The CDR3 consists of 18 residues. After removal of 1 base from V and 4 bases from J, the junction contained 12 bases not matched to a gene. The CDR3 DNA follows: TGTGCCAGCAGCTTAGGCGGCAGGGGGTCTGTAAGCACCGGGGAGCTGTTTTTT. Translated, it gives CASSLGGRGSVSTGELFF.

The V and J genes are TRBV6-1 and TRBJ1-1; TRBD1 agrees at 11 bases. The ends lost 0 bases at V and 10 bases at J; junction bases unmatched: 4. The CDR3 is 14 residues long. Germline V gene lookup returns CDR1 MNHNS and CDR2 SASEGT. The CDR3 loop reads CASSEAPGQGVAFF. CDR3 nucleotides: TGTGCCAGCAGTGAAGCGCCGGGACAGGGGGTAGCTTTCTTT.

The V and J genes are TRBV4-2 and TRBJ2-2; D ambiguous. With 3 bases removed from V and 4 bases from J, the gap between germline ends came to 18 bases. CDR1 LGHNA and CDR2 YNFKEQ come from the germline V gene. The CDR3 runs to 17 residues. The CDR3 here is CASSQAQYYLGTGELFF. The CDR3, as DNA: TGTGCCAGCAGCCAGGCCCAGTACTACCTTGGCACCGGGGAGCTGTTTTTT.

The chain joins TRBV19 to TRBJ1-3; no definite D call. V lost 6 bases, J lost 1 base, and 25 bases lay in between. CDR1 and CDR2 from the germline V gene are LNHDA and SQIVND (reference sequence). This CDR3 has 19 amino acids. CDR3 in DNA: TGTGCCAGTAGCCCAGAGGAGGCCGGAGGATGGTGGTCTGGAAACACCATATATTTT. This codes for CASSPEEAGGWWSGNTIYF.

V usage is TRBV5-8 and J usage is TRBJ1-5, with D tentatively TRBD1 (5 bases). The CDR3 spans 15 residues. In germline, CDR1 is SGHTS, CDR2 YDEGEE. The V end was cut by 4 bases, the J end by 0 bases, with 11 bases between. CDR3 nucleotides: TGTGCCAGCAGCACGGGACTTAATAGCAATCAGCCCCAGCATTTT. Amino acid sequence: CASSTGLNSNQPQHF.

In DNA form, the CDR3 reads TGTGCCAGCAGCCCTTCAGGGGGCTCGAACACTGAAGCTTTCTTT. As protein: CASSPSGGSNTEAFF. The chain recombines TRBV7-9 with TRBJ1-1; 8 positions agree with TRBD1. CDR1 SEHNR and CDR2 FQNEAQ come from the germline V gene (reference sequence). The V segment lost 5 bases and the J segment 1 base; nucleotides outside the gene matches: 6. The CDR3 is 15 amino acids.